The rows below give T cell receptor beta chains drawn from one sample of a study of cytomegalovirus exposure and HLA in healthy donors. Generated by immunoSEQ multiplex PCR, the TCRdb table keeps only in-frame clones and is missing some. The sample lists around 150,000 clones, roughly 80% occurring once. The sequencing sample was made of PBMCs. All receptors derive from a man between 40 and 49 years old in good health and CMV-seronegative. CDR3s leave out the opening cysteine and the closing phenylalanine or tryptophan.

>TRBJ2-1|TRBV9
ASSGQGTYNEQF
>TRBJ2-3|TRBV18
ASSLGASTDTQY
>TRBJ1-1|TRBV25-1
ASSEERAF
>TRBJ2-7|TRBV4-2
ASSQVKGGSSYEQY
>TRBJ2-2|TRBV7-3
ASREPGQGHTGELF
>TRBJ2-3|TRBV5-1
ASSRDFTDTQY
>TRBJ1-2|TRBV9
ASSVGGAPSGYT
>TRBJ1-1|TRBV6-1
ASSATRSGTEAF
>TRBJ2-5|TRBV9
ASSTDITWETQY
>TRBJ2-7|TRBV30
AWSSGTSGSYEQY
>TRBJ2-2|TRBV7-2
ASSFGAAGELF
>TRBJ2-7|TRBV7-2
ASSRDYDYEQY
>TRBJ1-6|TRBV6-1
ASSVLNSPLH
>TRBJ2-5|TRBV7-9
ASSQQETQY
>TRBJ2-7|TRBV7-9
ASSLDPGQPSYEQY
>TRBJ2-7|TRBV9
ASSVSGGPSNEQY
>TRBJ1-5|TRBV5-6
ASSLYSNQPQH
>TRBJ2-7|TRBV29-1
SVEDREETYEQY
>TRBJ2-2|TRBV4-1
ASSQRASGGANTGELF
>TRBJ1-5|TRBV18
ASSPDRDQPQH
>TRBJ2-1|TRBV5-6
ASSVDRDNEQF
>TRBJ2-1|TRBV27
VSSLGPTSGVYNEQF
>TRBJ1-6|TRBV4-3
ASSQGTGYNSPLH
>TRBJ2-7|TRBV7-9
ASSLEGTVYEQY
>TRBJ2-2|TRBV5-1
ASSVDSPDTGELF
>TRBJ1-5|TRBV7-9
SSGGANGNQPQH
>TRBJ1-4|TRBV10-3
AISDPTGQLATNENLF
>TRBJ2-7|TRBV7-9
ASRPSGSYEQY
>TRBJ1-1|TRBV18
ASSPTGGTEAF
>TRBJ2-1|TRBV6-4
ASSESSYNEQF
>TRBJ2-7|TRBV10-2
ASSESLGTVFWYEQY
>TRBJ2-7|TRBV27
ASSPPGLALI
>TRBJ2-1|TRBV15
ATSSAAGGGINEQF
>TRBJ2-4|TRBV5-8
ANNPVRGGGNIQY